What follows is one T cell receptor beta chain and its context. The target of this receptor is not known. One base away there is no much larger clone; base qualities are not given. CDR1 and CDR2 (WNHNN, SYGVQD) derive from the germline V gene (reference sequence). After removal of 0 bases from V and 7 bases from J, the junction retains 13 bases not matched to a gene. From cysteine to phenylalanine, the CDR3 is 17 amino acids long. Only the CDR3 region is kept as DNA, spanning 51 bases read in frame from base 1. The meaning of the sample's time point label: baseline before first vaccination. The vaccinee samples were drawn from two UK trials, COV001 and COV002, one of which was a single-blind randomized controlled phase 2/3 trial testing AZD1222 (ChAdOx1 nCoV-19) in healthy adults. For TCRbeta chain sequencing, PBMC samples from trial participants were taken at day 0 and at day 28 after the second dose.

The sample comes from a study of T cell responses to AZD1222 COVID-19 vaccine (dated by TCRdb to the early 2020s). For context, the study as a whole: AZD1222 recipients whose second dose came at about 4 weeks and those whose second dose came at about 12 weeks were combined into one group, since spike-specific TCR depth and breadth did not differ between the two schedules. Trial participants were enrolled by age into 18-55, 56-69 and 70-plus year subgroups, with around 150, 28 and 57 TCR-sequenced participants respectively. TCR sequencing covered over 230 trial participants: approximately 200 given two doses of AZD1222 and 26 given two doses of MenACWY control vaccine. Paper-wide results and their limitations: Nearly half of unique spike-specific TCRs reportedly recognized epitopes outside regions mutated in the B.1.351 and B.1.1.7 variants. CD4 TCRs associated with the vaccine covered the entire spike protein, and the dominant responses were in regions 160-218 and 743-854. After two AZD1222 doses, both the breadth and the depth of spike-specific TCRs were significantly higher than at day 0 and than in MenACWY recipients. Because no day 14 peak-response samples were available, repertoires were characterized only after the peak T cell response. In the small 56-69-year group, the increase in depth fell short of significance, most likely because of low power. Most participants were white British and females outnumbered males, and the authors suggested that clonal diversity may have been underestimated. Conclusions about previously exposed vaccinees were limited because only a handful of AZD1222 recipients were SARS-CoV-2 seropositive at baseline.

The CDR3 regions of human TCRbeta chains were analyzed by immunosequencing. Regarding the original processing steps: TCRs in the repertoires were compared against a reference library of SARS-CoV-2-specific TCRs that had been generated with the MIRA antigen-specificity platform. Breadth was defined as the fraction of unique TCRs that were SARS-CoV-2-associated, and depth was defined as the fraction of total T cells that were SARS-CoV-2-associated. Using the MIRA data, each spike-specific TCR was assigned both to the spike region to which the TCR was reactive and to a CD4 or CD8 class. Log10-transformed breadth and depth values were compared by one-way ANOVA with Sidak's multiple comparisons tests. What TCRdb holds here is the immuneACCESS table cut down to in-frame rearrangements. Part of the clones is not present; checked against another copy, under half of the missing clones reflect an unresolved V gene, and the others are unexplained. That table gives V, J and clone size, and the DNA gave D and trimming. The sample includes tens of thousands of clones, with about 88% observed a single time. About 12% of the sample goes to the ten largest clones.

The chain employs TRBV10-1 and TRBJ1-2, and 8 junction bases match TRBD1. This sequence was found in an adult in good health. The source material was peripheral blood, sampled on day 0 of AZD1222 vaccination. The CDR3 here reads CASSESRAGGARSGYTF. The base sequence is TGCGCCAGCAGTGAGTCCAGGGCAGGGGGCGCTCGGAGTGGCTACACCTTC.